This T cell receptor beta chain derives from a study of T cells after yellow fever vaccination (dated by TCRdb to the late 2010s). Study-wide context: Libraries from fractions with low cell numbers were prepared with the SMART-Seq v4 Ultra Low Input RNA kit. To follow T-cell clones before and after primary and booster YFV17D yellow fever vaccination, bulk TCR alpha and beta repertoires were sequenced over time. Two healthy male donors, one aged 18 to 30 and one aged 30 to 40 years, made up the cohort. Bulk PBMC replicates and cell subsets were isolated from blood drawn at multiple timepoints before and after both primary and secondary immunization. Results the study describes overall, beyond this receptor: Only two donors were included in the study, so the extent to which the findings can be generalized is limited. A small fraction of clonotypes appeared in both the CD4 and CD8 compartments, likely as a result of convergent recombination. Computational filtering was required because FACS-sorted repertoires could contain abundant contaminating clonotypes from the bulk population. Compared with the primary T-cell response, the secondary T-cell response was faster but weaker, reaching its peak on day 5 rather than on day 15. Most clones expanded after primary vaccination (about 95% of CD4 and around 89% of CD8) were re-detected after the booster, suggesting that broad memory maintenance occurred.

This clonotype was counted at least ten times. Its antigen target is currently unknown. Per-base quality was not reported, and no clone a single base away is much larger than it. V gives up 10 bases and J gives up 4 bases, and the segment between their germline ends measures 14 bases. Looking up the germline V gene (reference sequence) yields CDR1 SEHNR and CDR2 FQNEAQ. CDR3 length: 14 amino acids, cysteine to phenylalanine. Only CDR3 DNA remains: 42 bases, in frame from the first base. What the treatment or condition label conveys for this sample: live attenuated yellow fever vaccine strain. A standard Ficoll-Paque protocol was used to isolate PBMCs from peripheral blood. Dynabeads CD4 and CD8 positive selection kits were used to isolate CD4 and CD8 T-cell fractions. RNA was extracted with TriZol from bulk PBMCs, CD4 and CD8 fractions, and dextramer-positive and dextramer-negative fractions. Sequencing was carried out with an Illumina NovaSeq 6000. TCR cDNA was synthesized by 5'RACE template switching, through which a universal primer site and unique molecular identifiers were introduced. cDNA synthesis was primed from both the TCR alpha and TCR beta constant segments. Libraries were amplified in two PCR steps, with sample barcodes and sequencing adapters added in the second step. Sequencing of the libraries was done on either Illumina HiSeq 2500 (2x100 bp) or NovaSeq (2x150 bp). In the original analysis: Reads were demultiplexed and collapsed into UMI consensus sequences with MIGEC, and V(D)J alignment was performed with MiXCR. Using edgeR on replicate PBMC samples, clonotypes were called vaccine-responding if FDR was below 0.01 and the log2 fold change was above 5 up to day 15. CD4 or CD8 identity was assigned to each bulk clonotype according to whether the clonotype was present at higher abundance in the sequenced CD4 repertoire or the sequenced CD8 repertoire. TCRdb reprocessing: public reads trimmed at Q25 with fastp, clones called with MiXCR, in-frame beta chains kept. One record per CDR3 amino acid sequence lists the most common genes and DNA. TCRdb, not the original authors, processed these V and J calls. This sample has some 200,000 distinct CDR3 sequences in its table, and approximately 3.3% of those were observed once. In total, the top ten clones hold roughly 3.2% of the sample.

The source material was CD4+ T cells sorted from PBMCs, sampled 10 days after the yellow fever booster vaccination. In this chain, TRBV7-9 is recombined with TRBJ2-6; D gene: possibly TRBD1, on 5 matching bases. This receptor was obtained from a man younger than 35 who received the YFV17D yellow fever vaccine. The DNA reads as follows: TGTGCCAACCCTCCAGGGTTGGGGGCCAACGTCCTGACTTTC. It encodes CANPPGLGANVLTF.